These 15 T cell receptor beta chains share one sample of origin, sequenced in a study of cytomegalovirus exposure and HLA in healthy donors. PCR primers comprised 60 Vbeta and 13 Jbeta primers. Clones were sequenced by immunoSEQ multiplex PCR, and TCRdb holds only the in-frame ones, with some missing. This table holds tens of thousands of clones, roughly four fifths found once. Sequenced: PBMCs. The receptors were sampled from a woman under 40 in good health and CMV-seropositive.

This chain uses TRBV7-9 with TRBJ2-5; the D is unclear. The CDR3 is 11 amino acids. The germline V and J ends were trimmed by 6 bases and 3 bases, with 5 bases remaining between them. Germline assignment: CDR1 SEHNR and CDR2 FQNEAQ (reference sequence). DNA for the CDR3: TGTGCCAGCAGACTCGAAGAGACCCAGTACTTC. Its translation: CASRLEETQYF. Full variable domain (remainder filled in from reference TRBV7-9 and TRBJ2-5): DTGVSQNPRHKITKRGQNVTFRCDPISEHNRLYWYRQTLGQGPEFLTYFQNEAQLEKSRLLSDRFSAERPKGSFSTLEIQRTEQGDSAMYLCASRLEETQYFGPGTRLLVL.

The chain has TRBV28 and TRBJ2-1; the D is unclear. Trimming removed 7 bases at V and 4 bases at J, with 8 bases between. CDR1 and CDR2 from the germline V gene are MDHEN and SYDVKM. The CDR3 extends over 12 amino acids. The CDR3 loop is CASTNKYNEQFF. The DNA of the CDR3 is TGTGCCAGCACAAACAAATACAATGAGCAGTTCTTC.

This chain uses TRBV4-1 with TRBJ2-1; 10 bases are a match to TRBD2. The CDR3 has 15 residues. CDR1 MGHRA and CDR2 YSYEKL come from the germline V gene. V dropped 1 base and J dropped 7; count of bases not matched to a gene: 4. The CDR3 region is CASSQGLAGVNEQFF. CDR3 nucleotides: TGCGCCAGCAGCCAAGGGCTAGCGGGAGTGAATGAGCAGTTCTTC.

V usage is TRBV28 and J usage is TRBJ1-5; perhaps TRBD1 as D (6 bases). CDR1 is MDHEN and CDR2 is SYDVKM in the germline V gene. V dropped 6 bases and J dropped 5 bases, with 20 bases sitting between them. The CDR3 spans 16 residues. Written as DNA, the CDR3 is TGTGCCAGCAGATTAGGGGCAGGGGCCGTCGATCAGCCCCAGCATTTT. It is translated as CASRLGAGAVDQPQHF.

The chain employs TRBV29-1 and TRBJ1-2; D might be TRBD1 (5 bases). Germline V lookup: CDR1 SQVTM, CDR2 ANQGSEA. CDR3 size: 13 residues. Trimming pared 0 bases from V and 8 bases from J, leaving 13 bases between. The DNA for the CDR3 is TGCAGCGTTGAAGATCCAGGGTCGGTGGGCTACACCTTC. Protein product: CSVEDPGSVGYTF.

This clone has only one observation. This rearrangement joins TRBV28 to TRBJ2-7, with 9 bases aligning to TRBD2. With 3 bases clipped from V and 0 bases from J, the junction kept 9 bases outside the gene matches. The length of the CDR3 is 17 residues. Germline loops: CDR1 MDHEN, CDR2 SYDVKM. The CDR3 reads CASSFFISSGDSYEQYF. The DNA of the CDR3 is TGTGCCAGCAGTTTTTTCATCTCTAGCGGGGACTCCTACGAGCAGTACTTC.

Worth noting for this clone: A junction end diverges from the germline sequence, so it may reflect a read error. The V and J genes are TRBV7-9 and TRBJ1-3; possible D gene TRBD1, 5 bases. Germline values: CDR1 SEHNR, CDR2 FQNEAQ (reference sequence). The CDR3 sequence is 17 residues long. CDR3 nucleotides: TGTTCCAGCAGCTTAGCGGGGACTCCAAGCTCTGGAAACACCATATATTTT. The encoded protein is CSSSLAGTPSSGNTIYF.

The CDR3: CASSPPRLAGAHEQYF. CDR3 nucleotide sequence: TGCGCCAGCAGCCCCCCCCGACTAGCGGGAGCCCACGAGCAGTACTTC. The gene calls are TRBV5-1 and TRBJ2-7, with 12 bases fitting TRBD2. The CDR3 has 16 residues. The J segment lost 5 bases and the V segment lost 4 bases, leaving 10 bases of the junction unmatched. Germline loops: CDR1 SGHRS, CDR2 YFSETQ. The whole variable domain, filled in from reference TRBV5-1 and TRBJ2-7, reads KAGVTQTPRYLIKTRGQQVTLSCSPISGHRSVSWYQQTPGQGLQFLFEYFSETQRNKGNFPGRFSGRQFSNSRSEMNVSTLELGDSALYLCASSPPRLAGAHEQYFGPGTRLTVT.

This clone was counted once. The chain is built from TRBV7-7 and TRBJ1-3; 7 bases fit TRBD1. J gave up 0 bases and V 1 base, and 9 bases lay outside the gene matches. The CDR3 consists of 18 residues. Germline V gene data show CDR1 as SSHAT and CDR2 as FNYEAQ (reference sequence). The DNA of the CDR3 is TGTGCCAGCAGCTTAGGGGGGGCAGGGGGTATCTCTGGAAACACCATATATTTT. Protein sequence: CASSLGGAGGISGNTIYF. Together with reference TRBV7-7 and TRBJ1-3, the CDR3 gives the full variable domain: GAGVSQSPRYKVTKRGQDVTLRCDPISSHATLYWYQQALGQGPEFLTYFNYEAQPDKSGLPSDRFSAERPEGSISTLTIQRTEQRDSAMYRCASSLGGAGGISGNTIYFGEGSWLTVV.

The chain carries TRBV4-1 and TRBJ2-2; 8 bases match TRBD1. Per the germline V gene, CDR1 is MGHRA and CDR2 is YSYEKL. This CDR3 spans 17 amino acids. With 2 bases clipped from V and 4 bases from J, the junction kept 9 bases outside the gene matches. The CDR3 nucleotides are TGCGCCAGCAGCCAAAACAGCCAGGGGGCAGGCACCGGGGAGCTGTTTTTT. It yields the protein CASSQNSQGAGTGELFF.

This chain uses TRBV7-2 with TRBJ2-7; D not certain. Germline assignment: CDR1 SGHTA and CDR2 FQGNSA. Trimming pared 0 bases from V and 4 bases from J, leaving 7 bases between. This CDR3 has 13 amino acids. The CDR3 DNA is TGTGCCAGCAGCTTAGCAAGTAGATACGAGCAGTACTTC. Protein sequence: CASSLASRYEQYF.

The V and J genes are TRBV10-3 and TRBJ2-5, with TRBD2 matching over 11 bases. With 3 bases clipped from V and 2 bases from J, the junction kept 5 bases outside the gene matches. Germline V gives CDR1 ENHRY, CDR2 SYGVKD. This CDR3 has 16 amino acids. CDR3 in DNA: TGTGCCATCAGTGACGGGCTAGCGGGGGGACAAGAGACCCAGTACTTC. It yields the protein CAISDGLAGGQETQYF.

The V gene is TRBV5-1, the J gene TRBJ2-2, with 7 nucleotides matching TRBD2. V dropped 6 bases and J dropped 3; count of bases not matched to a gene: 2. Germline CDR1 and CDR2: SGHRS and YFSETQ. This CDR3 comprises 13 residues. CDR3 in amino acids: CASKRGDTGELFF. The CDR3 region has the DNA TGCGCCAGCAAACGGGGGGACACCGGGGAGCTGTTTTTT.

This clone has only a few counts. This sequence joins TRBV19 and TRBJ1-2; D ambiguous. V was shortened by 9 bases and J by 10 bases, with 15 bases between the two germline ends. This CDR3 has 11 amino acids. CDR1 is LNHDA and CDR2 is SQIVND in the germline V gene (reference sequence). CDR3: CASAREGSYTF. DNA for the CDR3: TGTGCCAGCGCCCGGGAGGGCTCCTACACCTTC.

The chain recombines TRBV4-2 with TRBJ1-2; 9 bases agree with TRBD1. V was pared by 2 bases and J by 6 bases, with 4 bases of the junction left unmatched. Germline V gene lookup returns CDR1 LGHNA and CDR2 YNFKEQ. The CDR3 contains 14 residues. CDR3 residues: CASSQPGQGHGYTF. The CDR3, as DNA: TGTGCCAGCAGCCAACCGGGACAGGGACATGGCTACACCTTC.